This entry lists 19 T cell receptor beta chains sequenced from one sample in a study of CD8+ T cells in alopecia areata. The sample's treatment: oral pan-JAK inhibitor, 5-10 mg twice daily. RNA was isolated and reverse transcribed to cDNA, the sequencing template. Clones were read by immunoSEQ multiplex PCR, and TCRdb kept only the in-frame ones, dropping some. This sample has around 200,000 clones, with roughly three fifths found just once. The source material was CD8+ T cells sorted from blood, sampled at week 24, from a patient treated with tofacitinib. These receptors all come from a human donor with alopecia areata.

The chain is built from TRBV29-1 and TRBJ1-2; perhaps TRBD1 as D (6 bases). Germline V gives CDR1 SQVTM, CDR2 ANQGSEA. The V gene lost 4 bases and the J gene lost 2 bases, with 14 bases spanning the gap. This CDR3 has 14 residues. This chain's CDR3 is CSVGSQGLNYGYTF. The CDR3 DNA follows: TGCAGCGTTGGGAGTCAGGGGCTGAACTATGGCTACACCTTC.

The rearrangement uses TRBV14 and TRBJ2-5; TRBD2 aligns across 8 bases. Germline-derived CDR1 and CDR2 are SGHDN and FVKESK. The CDR3 sequence is 14 residues long. V was pared by 5 bases and J by 2 bases, with 4 bases of the junction left unmatched. CDR3 sequence: CASSTRGGQETQYF. The CDR3 DNA sequence: TGTGCCAGCAGCACACGGGGGGGGCAAGAGACCCAGTACTTC.

This chain links TRBV11-3 with TRBJ2-1, with D uncertain. V was trimmed by 2 bases and J by 6 bases, leaving 5 bases between them. The CDR3 length is 12 residues. CDR1 and CDR2 from the germline V gene are SGHNT and YENEEA. The CDR3 DNA sequence: TGTGCCAGCAGCTTATCAGGCAATGAGCAGTTCTTC. This gives the protein CASSLSGNEQFF.

This clone occurred a few times. The conserved phenylalanine or tryptophan normally closing the CDR3 is absent here, so this likely arose from a read error. The limits of the CDR3 on the DNA are not certain, so only TCRdb's listed CDR3 is given. CDR3 loop: CASSATGQWV. This sequence joins TRBV6-1 and TRBJ1-1; the table names TRBD1, a call not compared with the DNA. Including both end residues, the CDR3 is 10 amino acids long. From germline, CDR1 is MNHNS and CDR2 SASEGT.

The J gene is TRBJ1-6, the V gene TRBV27, with 8 positions matching TRBD1. Trimming removed 4 bases from V and 10 bases from J; junction bases left unmatched: 6. From germline, CDR1 is MNHEY and CDR2 SMNVEV (reference sequence). The CDR3 runs 14 residues. The CDR3 DNA follows: TGTGCCAGCAGTTGGACAGGGTTAAGCTCACCCCTCCACTTT. Protein product: CASSWTGLSSPLHF.

The V gene is TRBV9, the J gene TRBJ1-2; D remains ambiguous. The CDR3 has 9 residues. Germline CDR1 is SGDLS and CDR2 is YYNGEE. The ends were cut back, 2 bases at V and 12 bases at J, with 5 bases in the middle. The chain's CDR3 is CASSVRDTF. The CDR3 nucleotides read TGTGCCAGCAGCGTCCGGGACACCTTC.

Only a few counts were recorded for this clone. V usage is TRBV12-5 and J usage is TRBJ1-5; no definite D call. The CDR3 has 13 residues. CDR1 is LGHNT, CDR2 FRNRAP, per germline. Deletions cut 6 bases from V and 7 bases from J, with 13 bases between. CDR3 bases: TGTGCTAGTGGCAAGGGAGGAGGGCAGCCCCAGCATTTT. Translation: CASGKGGGQPQHF.

This chain joins TRBV2 and TRBJ2-1; 9 bases line up with TRBD1. From germline, CDR1 is SNHLY and CDR2 FYNNEI. J gave up 13 bases and V 7 bases, and 11 bases lay outside the gene matches. The CDR3 covers 13 residues. The CDR3 sequence is CASITPGQGGQFF. The CDR3 region has the DNA TGTGCCAGCATAACTCCGGGACAGGGAGGTCAGTTCTTC.

The V call is TRBV4-1, the J call TRBJ1-5, with 9 bases identical to TRBD1. Unmatched junction bases numbered 4, after V lost 5 bases and J lost 2 bases. The CDR3 totals 15 residues. The germline V gene encodes CDR1 MGHRA and CDR2 YSYEKL. CDR3 in amino acids: CASSGRTGGNQPQHF. The CDR3 DNA is TGCGCCAGCAGCGGACGGACAGGGGGCAATCAGCCCCAGCATTTT.

This clone appeared a few times. The chain links TRBV30 to TRBJ1-5; D unclear. This CDR3 contains 13 residues. CDR1 is GTSNPN and CDR2 is SVGIG in the germline V gene (reference sequence). Trimming stripped 3 bases from V and 3 bases from J, with 9 bases between. The CDR3 nucleotides are TGTGCCTGGAGCAGTCAGCCCAATCAGCCCCAGCATTTT. Its protein product is CAWSSQPNQPQHF.

The chain uses TRBV2 and TRBJ1-2; no clear D gene. Deletions cut 5 bases from V and 8 bases from J, with 18 bases between. There are 14 residues in the CDR3. Germline V gene lookup returns CDR1 SNHLY and CDR2 FYNNEI. The CDR3 here is CASSPGPSVKGYTF. For the CDR3, the DNA is TGTGCCAGCAGTCCCGGGCCCTCAGTCAAAGGCTACACCTTC.

This clone was seen a handful of times. This chain uses TRBV5-4 with TRBJ2-7, with 7 positions matching TRBD2. Germline CDR1 and CDR2: SGHNT and YYREEE (reference sequence). The junction had 6 bases not matched to a gene; V was cut back by 3 bases and J by 0 bases. The CDR3 loop spans 15 amino acids. In nucleotides, the CDR3 is TGTGCCAGCAGCTCCCCGGGCGGGAGCTCCTACGAGCAGTACTTC. This codes for CASSSPGGSSYEQYF.

This clone was detected only a few times. This chain connects TRBV2 to TRBJ2-1, with 8 bases lining up with TRBD2. CDR1 and CDR2 (germline): SNHLY, FYNNEI. The CDR3 totals 14 residues. The trim removed 3 bases at V and 7 bases at J, leaving 5 bases unmatched. The CDR3 here is CASSEGLGGNEQFF. Here the CDR3 DNA reads TGTGCCAGCAGTGAGGGACTAGGGGGGAATGAGCAGTTCTTC.

This clone occurred a few times. The CDR3 sequence: CASTPFLGRETQYF. The CDR3, as DNA: TGTGCCAGCACCCCCTTCCTGGGTAGAGAGACCCAGTACTTC. The chain joins TRBV6-5 to TRBJ2-5, with D hard to call. The CDR3 is 14 amino acids. Germline CDR1 reads MNHEY; CDR2 reads SVGAGI. V lost 7 bases to trimming and J lost 4 bases, with 16 bases between them.

This clone appeared a few times. The chain uses TRBV11-2 and TRBJ2-1, with D maybe TRBD1 (5 bases). Per the germline V gene, CDR1 is SGHAT and CDR2 is FQNNGV. This CDR3 spans 12 amino acids. Trimming left V 5 bases short and J 3 bases short, with 5 bases between. The CDR3 nucleotides are TGTGCCAGCAGCCAGGGCTACAATGAGCAGTTCTTC. Amino acids: CASSQGYNEQFF.

On this clone: Other DNA sequences in the same sample also yield this CDR3. The gene calls are TRBV29-1 and TRBJ2-7; 8 bases are a match to TRBD1. The CDR3 has 13 residues. Germline V CDR1 and CDR2: SQVTM, ANQGSEA. The J segment lost 4 bases and the V segment lost 1 base, leaving 3 bases of the junction unmatched. CDR3 nucleotides: TGCAGCGTTGAAGGGACAGGGAAGTACGAGCAGTACTTC. Amino acid sequence: CSVEGTGKYEQYF.

J is TRBJ2-7 and V is TRBV2, with TRBD2 identical over 11 bases. Germline-derived CDR1 and CDR2 are SNHLY and FYNNEI. The CDR3 length is 14 residues. V lost 5 bases and J lost 3; bases outside the gene matches: 3. The CDR3 reads CASSPTSGGYEQYF. The CDR3, as DNA: TGTGCCAGCAGTCCCACTAGCGGGGGCTACGAGCAGTACTTC.

The chain couples TRBV13 to TRBJ1-2; D is undetermined. V lost 0 bases and J 4 bases, leaving 15 bases between the germline ends. The CDR3 has 16 residues. Looked up from germline, CDR1 is PRHDT and CDR2 is FYEKMQ (reference sequence). CDR3 protein: CASSLGRAERLYGYTF. CDR3 DNA sequence: TGTGCCAGCAGCTTAGGTCGGGCCGAAAGGCTCTATGGCTACACCTTC.

The sample holds one count of this clone. The chain has TRBV9 and TRBJ1-2; a possible D gene is TRBD1 (5 bases). The CDR3 extends over 15 amino acids. CDR1 and CDR2 (germline): SGDLS, YYNGEE. V was cut by 0 bases and J by 3 bases, with 12 bases left in between. In DNA, the CDR3 is TGTGCCAGCAGCGTAGAAGCAGGGATCGACTATGGCTACACCTTC. Translation gives CASSVEAGIDYGYTF.